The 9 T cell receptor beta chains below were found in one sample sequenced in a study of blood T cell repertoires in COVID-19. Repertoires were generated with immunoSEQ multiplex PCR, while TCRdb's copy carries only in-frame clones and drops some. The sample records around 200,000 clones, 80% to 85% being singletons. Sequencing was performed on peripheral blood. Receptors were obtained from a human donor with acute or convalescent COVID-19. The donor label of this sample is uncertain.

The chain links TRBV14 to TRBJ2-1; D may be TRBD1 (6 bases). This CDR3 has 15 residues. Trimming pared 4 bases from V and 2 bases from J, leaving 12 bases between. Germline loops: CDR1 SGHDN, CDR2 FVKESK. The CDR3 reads CASSPSTGPYNEQFF. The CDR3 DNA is TGTGCCAGCAGCCCGTCGACAGGACCCTACAATGAGCAGTTCTTC.

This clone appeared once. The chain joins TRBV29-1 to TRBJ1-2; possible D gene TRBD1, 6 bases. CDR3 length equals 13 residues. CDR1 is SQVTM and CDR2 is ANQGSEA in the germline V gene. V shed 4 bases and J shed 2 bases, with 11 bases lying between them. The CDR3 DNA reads TGCAGCGTTGTCAGGGGCCTCAACTATGGCTACACCTTC. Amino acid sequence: CSVVRGLNYGYTF.

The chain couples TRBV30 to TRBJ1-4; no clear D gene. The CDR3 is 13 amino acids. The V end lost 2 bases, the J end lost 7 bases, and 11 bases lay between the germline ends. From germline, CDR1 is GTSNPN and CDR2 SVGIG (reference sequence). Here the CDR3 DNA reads TGTGCCTGGAGTCGGGAACGTCGTGAAAAACTGTTTTTT. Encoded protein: CAWSRERREKLFF.

CDR3 amino acids: CASSLGGGIVILYGYTF. CDR3 coding DNA: TGTGCCAGCAGCTTAGGGGGGGGTATAGTTATCCTCTATGGCTACACCTTC. V usage is TRBV7-2 and J usage is TRBJ1-2; TRBD1 is a possible D gene (5 bases). V lost 1 base and J 4 bases, leaving 19 bases between the germline ends. Germline V CDR1 and CDR2: SGHTA, FQGNSA. The CDR3 is 17 residues long.

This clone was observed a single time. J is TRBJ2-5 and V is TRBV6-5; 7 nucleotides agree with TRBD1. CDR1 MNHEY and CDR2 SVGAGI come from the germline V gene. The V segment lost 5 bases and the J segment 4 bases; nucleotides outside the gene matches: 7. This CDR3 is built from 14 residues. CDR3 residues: CASSNRGPRETQYF. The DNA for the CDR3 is TGTGCCAGCAGTAACAGGGGCCCTCGAGAGACCCAGTACTTC.

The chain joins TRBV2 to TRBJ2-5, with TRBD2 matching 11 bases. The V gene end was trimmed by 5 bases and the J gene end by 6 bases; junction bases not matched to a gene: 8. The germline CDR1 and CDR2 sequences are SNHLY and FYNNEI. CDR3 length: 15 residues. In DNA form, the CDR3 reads TGTGCCAGCAGTCCTTTGACTAGCGGGGTTAAGACCCAGTACTTC. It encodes CASSPLTSGVKTQYF. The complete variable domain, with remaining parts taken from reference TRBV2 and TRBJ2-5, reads EPEVTQTPSHQVTQMGQEVILRCVPISNHLYFYWYRQILGQKVEFLVSFYNNEISEKSEIFDDQFSVERPDGSNFTLKIRSTKLEDSAMYFCASSPLTSGVKTQYFGPGTRLLVL.

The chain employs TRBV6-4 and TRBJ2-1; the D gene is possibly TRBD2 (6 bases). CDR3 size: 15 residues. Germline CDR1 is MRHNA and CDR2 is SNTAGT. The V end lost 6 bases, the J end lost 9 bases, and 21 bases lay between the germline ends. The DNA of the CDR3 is TGTGCCAGCAGCCAAATAGCGGCCCCGACGGGTGAGCAGTTCTTC. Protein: CASSQIAAPTGEQFF.

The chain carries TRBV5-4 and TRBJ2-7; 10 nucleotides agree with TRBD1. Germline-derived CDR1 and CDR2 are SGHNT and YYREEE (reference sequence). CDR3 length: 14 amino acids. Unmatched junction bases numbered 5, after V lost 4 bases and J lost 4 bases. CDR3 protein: CASSPRQGAYEQYF. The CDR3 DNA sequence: TGTGCCAGCAGCCCTCGACAGGGGGCGTACGAGCAGTACTTC.

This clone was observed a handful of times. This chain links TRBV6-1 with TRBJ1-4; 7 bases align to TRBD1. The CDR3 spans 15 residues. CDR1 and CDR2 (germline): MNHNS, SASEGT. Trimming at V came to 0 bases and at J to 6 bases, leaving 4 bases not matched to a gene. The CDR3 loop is CASSEARGHYEKLFF. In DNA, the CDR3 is TGTGCCAGCAGTGAAGCGAGGGGGCATTATGAAAAACTGTTTTTT.